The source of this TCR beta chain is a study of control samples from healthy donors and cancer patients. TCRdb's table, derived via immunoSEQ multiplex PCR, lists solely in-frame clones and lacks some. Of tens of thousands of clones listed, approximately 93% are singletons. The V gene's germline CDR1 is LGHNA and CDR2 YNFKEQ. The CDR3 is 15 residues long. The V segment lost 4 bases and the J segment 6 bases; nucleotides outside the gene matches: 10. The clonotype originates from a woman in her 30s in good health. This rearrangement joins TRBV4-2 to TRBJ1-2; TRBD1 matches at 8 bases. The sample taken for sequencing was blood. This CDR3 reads CASSPRTGSSHGYTF. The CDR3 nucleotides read TGTGCCAGCAGCCCCCGGACAGGGTCAAGCCATGGCTACACCTTC.